Presented here are 24 T cell receptor beta chains from one specimen sequenced in a study of T cell clonality in common variable immunodeficiency. Sequenced by immunoSEQ multiplex PCR; TCRdb stores in-frame clones only, minus some. This sample has about 42,000 clones and no singletons, with less than 3.5% in the ten largest. Sample: peripheral blood mononuclear cells. These TCRs come from a person aged 18 to 70 in good health.

Many counts were recorded for this clone. Sequencing ends 3 residues short of the CDR3 end; the germline J gene provides the rest. The chain links TRBV18 to TRBJ2-5; TRBD2 aligns across 7 bases. The V gene's germline CDR1 is KGHSH and CDR2 LQKENI. There are 15 residues in the CDR3. V was clipped by 1 base and J by 2 bases; unmatched bases: 4. This chain's CDR3 is CASSPRGTTQETQYF. The sequenced CDR3 bases are TGTGCCAGCTCACCACGGGGGACTACACAAGAGACC.

This clone was detected many times. The sequenced fragment ends 3 residues before the CDR3 boundary, so the rest is inferred from the germline J gene. V and J are TRBV12-3 or TRBV12-4 and TRBJ1-2; 7 nucleotides match TRBD1. The CDR3 runs 15 residues. V shed 5 bases and J 0 bases; nucleotides not matched to a gene: 6. The CDR3 loop reads CASSPTGVANYGYTF. Partial CDR3 DNA: TGTGCCAGCAGTCCTACAGGGGTTGCTAACTATGGC.

This clone was detected many times. The read terminates 3 residues ahead of where the CDR3 ends, so the germline J gene completes it. The rearrangement joins TRBV20-1 to TRBJ1-2; 8 positions match TRBD1. Germline CDR1 is DFQATT and CDR2 is SNEGSKA (reference sequence). V gave up 6 bases and J gave up 7 bases; unmatched junction bases: 10. This CDR3 comprises 13 residues. The part of the CDR3 DNA that was read is TGCAGTGCACTACTCCAGGGGGCCGGTGGC. Translation: CSALLQGAGG. The whole CDR3 reads CSALLQGAGGYTF.

This clone was detected many times. The read terminates 3 residues before the CDR3 end, so the remaining end is supplied by the germline J gene. J is TRBJ1-2 and V is TRBV4-1; TRBD1 aligns across 9 bases. The CDR3 runs 18 residues. The germline V gene has CDR1 MGHRA and CDR2 YSYEKL. After removal of 0 bases from V and 2 bases from J, the junction contained 10 bases not matched to a gene. The CDR3 sequence is CASSQDILPGTGNYGYTF. The covered CDR3 bases are TGCGCCAGCAGCCAAGATATTCTGCCCGGGACAGGGAACTATGGC.

This clone has a count of ten or more. The observed sequence ends 3 residues before the CDR3 terminus, with the missing tail filled in from the germline J gene. This chain joins TRBV15 and TRBJ1-4, with 7 bases matching TRBD1. The CDR3 covers 15 residues. In germline, CDR1 is LNHNV, CDR2 YYDKDF (reference sequence). The J segment lost 2 bases and the V segment lost 4 bases, leaving 4 bases of the junction unmatched. CDR3 sequence reads: CATSILQGTNEKLFF. CDR3 DNA (partial): TGTGCCACCAGCATACTACAGGGGACTAATGAAAAA.

This clone appeared many times. The CDR3 end falls 3 residues outside the read, so it is completed with the germline J gene. This chain connects TRBV19 to TRBJ1-1; 7 nucleotides match TRBD1. Unmatched junction bases numbered 8, after V lost 4 bases and J lost 0 bases. The germline V gene has CDR1 LNHDA and CDR2 SQIVND (reference sequence). This CDR3 comprises 16 residues. Partial CDR3 DNA: TGTGCCAGTAGTACCGCGACAGGGCTAATGAACACTGAA. Encoded protein: CASSTATGLMNTE. The full CDR3 protein is CASSTATGLMNTEAFF.

This clone was detected many times. At the DNA level, this CDR3 is encoded by other sequences in the same sample as well. The sequenced CDR3 bases are TGTGCCAGTAGCTCCGGGACACACTACGAG. Translated: CASSSGTHYE. The full CDR3 is CASSSGTHYEQYF. This chain links TRBV19 with TRBJ2-7; a possible D gene is TRBD1 (6 bases). Sequencing ends 3 residues short of the CDR3 end; the germline J gene provides the rest. Trimming stripped 6 bases from V and 3 bases from J, with 12 bases between. The CDR3 runs to 13 residues. Germline V lookup: CDR1 LNHDA, CDR2 SQIVND (reference sequence).

Comments on this clone: The read is 3 residues too short to cover the CDR3 end, so that end is filled in from the germline J gene. The chain carries TRBV7-9 and TRBJ1-2, with a weak D call TRBD1 (5 bases). Germline V gene lookup returns CDR1 SEHNR and CDR2 FQNEAQ (reference sequence). This CDR3 is 14 amino acids long. CDR3 DNA (partial): TGTGCCAGCAGCTTAGGCAATGCAGGGAACGAC. Translated: CASSLGNAGND. The whole CDR3 sequence is CASSLGNAGNDYTF. The full variable domain, in which reference TRBV7-9 and TRBJ1-2 provide the parts outside the CDR3, is DTGVSQNPRHKITKRGQNVTFRCDPISEHNRLYWYRQTLGQGPEFLTYFQNEAQLEKSRLLSDRFSAERPKGSFSTLEIQRTEQGDSAMYLCASSLGNAGNDYTFGSGTRLTVV.

In this sample, this clone turned up many times. CDR3 DNA, as far as it was read: TGCGCCAGCAGTGAGTCCAGCGGGGGTAGCTACGAG. This translates into CASSESSGGSYE. The full CDR3 sequence reads CASSESSGGSYEQYF. The rearrangement uses TRBV10-1 and TRBJ2-7; 8 positions agree with TRBD2. The missing CDR3 end, 3 residues past where the read stops, is filled in from the germline J gene. The V segment lost 0 bases and the J segment 3 bases; nucleotides outside the gene matches: 4. Germline V lookup: CDR1 WNHNN, CDR2 SYGVQD (reference sequence). The CDR3 length is 15 residues.

Concerning this clone: The read stops 3 residues short of the end of the CDR3; the missing end is completed from the germline J gene. The rearrangement joins TRBV6-2 or TRBV6-3 to TRBJ1-2; D is unclear. The CDR3 spans 15 residues. Germline CDR1 MNHEY, CDR2 SVGEGT. The part of the CDR3 DNA that was read is TGTGCCAGCAGTTGGACTAGCGGGAGCACAGATACC. Its protein is CASSWTSGSTDT. The CDR3 as a whole reads CASSWTSGSTDTYTF.

Details on this clone: The read gets to within 3 residues of the CDR3 end, and the germline J gene fills in the rest. This sequence joins TRBV7-8 and TRBJ2-1; 8 nucleotides match TRBD2. The germline V gene has CDR1 SGHVS and CDR2 FQNEAQ. CDR3 length equals 13 residues. The V and J ends lost 7 bases and 8 bases, in that order; junction bases with no gene match: 7. Partial CDR3 DNA: TGTGCCAGCAAAGCGGGAGATCGGGATGAG. Translating it yields CASKAGDRDE. The complete CDR3 sequence is CASKAGDRDEQFF.

The table lists this clone with many counts. The read ends 3 residues shy of where the CDR3 ends; the end is completed using the germline J gene. The V and J genes are TRBV2 and TRBJ2-1, with D tentatively TRBD1 (5 bases). The V end was cut by 6 bases, the J end by 0 bases, with 12 bases between. Per germline, CDR1 SNHLY and CDR2 FYNNEI. CDR3 length: 15 residues. CDR3 sequence: CASRGLLVSYNEQFF. CDR3 bases read: TGTGCCAGCAGGGGGCTTCTAGTCTCCTACAATGAG. Filled out from reference TRBV2 and TRBJ2-1, the complete variable domain reads EPEVTQTPSHQVTQMGQEVILRCVPISNHLYFYWYRQILGQKVEFLVSFYNNEISEKSEIFDDQFSVERPDGSNFTLKIRSTKLEDSAMYFCASRGLLVSYNEQFFGPGTRLTVL.

There are many counts of this clone. The sequence runs out 3 residues before the end of the CDR3; the remainder is reconstructed from the germline J gene. The chain carries TRBV18 and TRBJ2-2; 11 bases match TRBD2. Germline CDR1 is KGHSH and CDR2 is LQKENI. There are 16 residues in the CDR3. The V segment lost 3 bases and the J segment 8 bases; nucleotides outside the gene matches: 8. The part of the CDR3 DNA that was read is TGTGCCAGCTCACCGGGACTAGCGGAAGGGGCTGGGGAG. It codes for CASSPGLAEGAGE. The entire CDR3 protein reads CASSPGLAEGAGELFF.

This clone was recorded many times. The CDR3 end falls 3 residues outside the read, so it is completed with the germline J gene. The gene calls are TRBV5-1 and TRBJ2-1; D is unclear. Germline assignment: CDR1 SGHRS and CDR2 YFSETQ. V lost 2 bases, J lost 3 bases, and 12 bases lay in between. This CDR3 spans 15 amino acids. The CDR3 protein is CASSFTDGYYNEQFF. Partial CDR3 DNA: TGCGCCAGCAGCTTTACCGACGGGTACTACAATGAG. The full variable domain, in which reference TRBV5-1 and TRBJ2-1 provide the parts outside the CDR3, is KAGVTQTPRYLIKTRGQQVTLSCSPISGHRSVSWYQQTPGQGLQFLFEYFSETQRNKGNFPGRFSGRQFSNSRSEMNVSTLELGDSALYLCASSFTDGYYNEQFFGPGTRLTVL.

In its sample, this clone was seen many times. The sequence runs out 3 residues before the end of the CDR3; the remainder is reconstructed from the germline J gene. This chain joins TRBV7-3 and TRBJ2-2; 9 bases line up with TRBD1. The trim removed 0 bases at V and 6 bases at J, leaving 5 bases unmatched. Germline lookup yields CDR1 SGHTA and CDR2 FQGTGA. The CDR3 spans 16 residues. The DNA read from the CDR3 is TGTGCCAGCAGCTTAACCGCAACAGGGGGCTCCGGGGAG. This sequence encodes CASSLTATGGSGE. The whole CDR3 region reads CASSLTATGGSGELFF.

This clone was detected many times. The CDR3 end falls 3 residues outside the read, so it is completed with the germline J gene. V and J are TRBV19 and TRBJ2-7, with D unclear. The V end was cut by 5 bases, the J end by 6 bases, with 17 bases between. Germline lookup yields CDR1 LNHDA and CDR2 SQIVND (reference sequence). The CDR3 contains 14 residues. The covered CDR3 bases are TGTGCCAGTAGTGCCGAACCTACTCTCCCCGAG. It yields the protein CASSAEPTLPE. The entire CDR3 protein is CASSAEPTLPEQYF.

Turning to this clone: The CDR3 end is not reached by the read, which stops 3 residues before it; the germline J gene fills it in. This chain links TRBV7-8 with TRBJ2-3; D uncertain. The CDR3 length is 17 residues. V lost 2 bases and J 2 bases, leaving 17 bases between the germline ends. Germline V gives CDR1 SGHVS, CDR2 FQNEAQ. The sequenced part of the CDR3 DNA is TGTGCCAGCAGCTTAAGAAGGTTTGGGCAGCTCACAGATACG. As protein: CASSLRRFGQLTDT. The entire CDR3 sequence reads CASSLRRFGQLTDTQYF.

This clone was picked up many times. From the germline J gene comes the end of the CDR3, since the read stops 3 residues before it. V gene TRBV30 combines with J gene TRBJ1-4; the match to TRBD1 covers 10 bases. Germline V CDR1 and CDR2: GTSNPN, SVGIG (reference sequence). CDR3 size: 13 residues. J lost 10 bases, V lost 3 bases, and 5 bases had no gene match. The CDR3 protein is CAWRPGDRGKLFF. CDR3 bases read: TGTGCCTGGAGGCCAGGGGACAGGGGAAAA.

With respect to this clone: The read terminates 3 residues ahead of where the CDR3 ends, so the germline J gene completes it. The V and J genes are TRBV5-1 and TRBJ1-4, with a possible D match to TRBD1 (6 bases). V was pared by 0 bases and J by 8 bases, with 14 bases between. Germline CDR1 and CDR2: SGHRS and YFSETQ. The CDR3 consists of 15 residues. The covered CDR3 bases are TGCGCCAGCAGCTTGGCCAGGGGAGAAAGCGAAAAA. Amino acids: CASSLARGESEK. The whole CDR3 is CASSLARGESEKLFF.

About this clone itself: The CDR3 end falls 3 residues outside the read, so it is completed with the germline J gene. The rearrangement uses TRBV30 and TRBJ2-2; 10 nucleotides match TRBD1. This CDR3 is 14 amino acids long. Per germline, CDR1 GTSNPN and CDR2 SVGIG (reference sequence). The sequenced part of the CDR3 DNA is TGTGCCTGGAGCCCGGGACAGGGGAATTCACCG. Translating gives CAWSPGQGNSP. The full-length CDR3 reads as CAWSPGQGNSPLFF. Filled out from reference TRBV30 and TRBJ2-2, the complete variable domain reads SQTIHQWPATLVQPVGSPLSLECTVEGTSNPNLYWYRQAAGRGLQLLFYSVGIGQISSEVPQNLSASRPQDRQFILSSKKLLLSDSGFYLCAWSPGQGNSPLFFGEGSRLTVL.

There are many counts of this clone. The read ends 3 residues early relative to the CDR3; the germline J gene fills the gap. The rearrangement joins TRBV6-1 to TRBJ2-4; weak D call: TRBD1 (5 bases). The CDR3 extends over 19 amino acids. Trimming pared 1 base from V and 0 bases from J, leaving 19 bases between. Germline V CDR1 and CDR2: MNHNS, SASEGT. The CDR3 loop reads CASSEDVFSSGLAKNIQYF. The DNA read from the CDR3 is TGTGCCAGCAGTGAAGACGTTTTCTCGTCAGGGCTAGCCAAAAACATT.

Turning to this clone: The CDR3 end is not reached by the read, which stops 3 residues before it; the germline J gene fills it in. The rearrangement joins TRBV13 to TRBJ1-5; D perhaps matches TRBD1 (5 bases). The V gene's germline CDR1 is PRHDT and CDR2 FYEKMQ (reference sequence). The CDR3 spans 17 residues. The CDR3 bases that were read are TGTGCCAGCAGCCCCTCGGACTTAGCGGGGGGGTCCTATCCC. Protein: CASSPSDLAGGSYP. The complete CDR3 reads CASSPSDLAGGSYPQHF.

This clone was counted many times. The sequenced fragment ends 3 residues before the CDR3 boundary, so the rest is inferred from the germline J gene. The chain joins TRBV4-2 to TRBJ2-5; 14 positions match TRBD2. Germline V gene sequence: CDR1 LGHNA, CDR2 YNFKEQ. The ends lost 1 base at V and 4 bases at J; junction bases unmatched: 5. The CDR3 runs 17 residues. The CDR3 bases that were read are TGTGCCAGCAGCCAAGTGGGGACTAGCGGGAGACCAGAGACC. As protein: CASSQVGTSGRPET. The CDR3 in its entirety is CASSQVGTSGRPETQYF.

This clone was detected only a few times. The observed sequence ends 3 residues before the CDR3 terminus, with the missing tail filled in from the germline J gene. This sequence joins TRBV5-1 and TRBJ2-7; perhaps TRBD2 as D (6 bases). The CDR3 sequence is 14 residues long. Germline CDR1 is SGHRS and CDR2 is YFSETQ. Trimming removed 3 bases from V and 1 base from J, with 11 bases in between. The CDR3: CASSSPGRSYEQYF. The part of the CDR3 DNA that was read is TGCGCCAGCAGCTCACCAGGGAGGTCCTACGAG.